This section outlines one TCR beta chain sequence together with its context. Trimming cost V 4 bases and J 0 bases; bases outside gene matches: 1. CDR1 is SNHLY, CDR2 FYNNEI, per germline. The CDR3 runs to 14 residues. This record comes from a study of blood T cell repertoires in COVID-19. Study information: Sites across the United States, Italy and Spain contributed samples from acute and convalescent COVID-19. Sample material is recorded as cDNA or gDNA derived from T cells, B-cell-depleted T cells, or PBMCs.

A Seattle source enrolled patients during active infection and followed them longitudinally. In the original workflow: Quantification of nucleated cells was approximated via reference gene primer amplification. Sequencing used immunoSEQ multiplex PCR; TCRdb keeps in-frame clones, though not all of them. The DNA was the basis for D and trimming; V, J and clone size are from that table. Of under 200,000 clones listed, 70% to 90% are singletons. Sequencing was carried out using peripheral blood. The chain couples TRBV2 to TRBJ2-3; 7 bases fit TRBD1. The receptor comes from a woman between 50 and 59 years old with COVID-19, enrolled during active disease. CDR3 sequence (DNA): TGTGCCAGCAGTGGACAGGGAAGCACAGATACGCAGTATTTT. Protein: CASSGQGSTDTQYF.